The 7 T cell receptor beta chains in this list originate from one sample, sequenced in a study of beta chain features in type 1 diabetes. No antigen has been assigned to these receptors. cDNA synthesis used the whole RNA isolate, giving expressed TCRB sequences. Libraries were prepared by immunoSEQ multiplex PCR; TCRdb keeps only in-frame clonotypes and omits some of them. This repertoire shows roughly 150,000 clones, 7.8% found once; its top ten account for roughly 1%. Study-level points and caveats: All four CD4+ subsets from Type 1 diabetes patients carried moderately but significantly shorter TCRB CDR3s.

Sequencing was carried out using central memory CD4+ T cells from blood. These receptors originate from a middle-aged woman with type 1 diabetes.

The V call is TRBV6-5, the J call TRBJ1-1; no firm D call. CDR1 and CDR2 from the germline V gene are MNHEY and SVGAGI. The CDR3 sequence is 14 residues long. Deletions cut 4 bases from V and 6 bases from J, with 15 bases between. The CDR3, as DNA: TGTGCCAGCAGTTCCCGACCGATGGGAGCTGAAGCTTTCTTT. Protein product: CASSSRPMGAEAFF.

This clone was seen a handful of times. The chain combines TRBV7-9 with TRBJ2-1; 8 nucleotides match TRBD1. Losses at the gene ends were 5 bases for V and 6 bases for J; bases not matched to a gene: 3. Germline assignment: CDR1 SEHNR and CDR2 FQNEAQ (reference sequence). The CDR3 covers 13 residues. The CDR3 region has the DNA TGTGCCAGCAGCGTCGGGACAGGCAATGAGCAGTTCTTC. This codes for CASSVGTGNEQFF.

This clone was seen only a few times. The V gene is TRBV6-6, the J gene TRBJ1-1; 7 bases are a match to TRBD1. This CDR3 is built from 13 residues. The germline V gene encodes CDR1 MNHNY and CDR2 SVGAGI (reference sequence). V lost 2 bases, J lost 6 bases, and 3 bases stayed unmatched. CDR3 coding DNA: TGTGCCAGCAGTTACCACAGGGGAGCTGAAGCTTTCTTT. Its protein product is CASSYHRGAEAFF.

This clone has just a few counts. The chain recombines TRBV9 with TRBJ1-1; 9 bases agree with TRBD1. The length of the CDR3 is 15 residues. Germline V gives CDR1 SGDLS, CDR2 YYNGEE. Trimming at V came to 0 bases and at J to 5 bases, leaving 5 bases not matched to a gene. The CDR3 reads CASSVDETGGTEAFF. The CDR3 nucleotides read TGTGCCAGCAGCGTAGACGAGACAGGGGGTACTGAAGCTTTCTTT.

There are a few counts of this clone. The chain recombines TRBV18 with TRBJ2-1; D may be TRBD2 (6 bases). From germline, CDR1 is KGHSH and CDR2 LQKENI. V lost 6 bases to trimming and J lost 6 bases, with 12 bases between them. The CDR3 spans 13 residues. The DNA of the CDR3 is TGTGCCAGCTCCCTCGGGGACTTCAATGAGCAGTTCTTC. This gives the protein CASSLGDFNEQFF.

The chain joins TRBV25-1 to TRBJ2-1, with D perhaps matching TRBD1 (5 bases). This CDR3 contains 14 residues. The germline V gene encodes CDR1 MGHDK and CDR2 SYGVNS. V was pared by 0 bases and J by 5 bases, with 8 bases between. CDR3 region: CASSEYVGDNEQFF. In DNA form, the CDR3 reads TGTGCCAGCAGTGAATACGTAGGGGACAATGAGCAGTTCTTC.

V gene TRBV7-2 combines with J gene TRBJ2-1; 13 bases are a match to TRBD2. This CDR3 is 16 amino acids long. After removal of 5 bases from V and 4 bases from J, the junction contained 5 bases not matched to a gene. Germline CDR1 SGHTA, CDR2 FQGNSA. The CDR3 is CASSTRTSGGYNEQFF. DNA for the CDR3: TGTGCCAGCAGCACCCGGACTAGCGGGGGATACAATGAGCAGTTCTTC.